Listed below are T cell receptor beta chains from one sample, sequenced in a study of post-analysis software for immune sequencing data. TCRdb re-derived calls from the PCR reads in MiXCR, one entry per CDR3 protein. Seen here are approximately 350,000 distinct CDR3 sequences, around 33% observed once, and the top ten hold 10% to 15%. The sequencing input was blood. All receptors come from a girl between 5 and 17 years old with multiple sclerosis. Each CDR3 is given with its conserved first and last residue. Each record gives: V gene, J gene, D gene, clone size, CDR3 DNA, CDR3 protein. A D gene is named only where the DNA matches it firmly. The size of a clone is reported for some rows only, either as once, few or many, or as a class for expanded clones.

V gene: TRBV5-1
J gene: TRBJ2-1
D gene: TRBD1
clone size: .
CDR3 DNA: TGCGCCAGCAGCTTAGAGGGGACAGGGGGCTACAATGAGCAGATCTTC
CDR3 protein: CASSLEGTGGYNEQIF

V gene: TRBV29-1
J gene: TRBJ2-1
D gene: TRBD1
clone size: few
CDR3 DNA: TGCAGCGTTTCCGGGACAGTAAATGAGCAGTTCTTC
CDR3 protein: CSVSGTVNEQFF

V gene: TRBV12-3/TRBV12-4
J gene: TRBJ2-4
D gene: .
clone size: .
CDR3 DNA: TGTGCCAGCAGTTTAGATCGGGACATTCAGTACTTC
CDR3 protein: CASSLDRDIQYF

V gene: TRBV3-1
J gene: TRBJ2-5
D gene: .
clone size: .
CDR3 DNA: TGTGCCAGCAGCCCAGTTACGGGTGTCCAAGAGACCCAGTACTTC
CDR3 protein: CASSPVTGVQETQYF

V gene: TRBV5-1
J gene: TRBJ2-7
D gene: .
clone size: few
CDR3 DNA: TGCGCCAGCAGCTTGGCCGTTGCATCCGGCGAGCAGTACTTC
CDR3 protein: CASSLAVASGEQYF

V gene: TRBV7-9
J gene: TRBJ2-1
D gene: .
clone size: .
CDR3 DNA: TGTGCCAGCAGCTCCGGCCCCCAGCAGTTCTTC
CDR3 protein: CASSSGPQQFF

V gene: TRBV4-2
J gene: TRBJ1-1
D gene: .
clone size: .
CDR3 DNA: TGTGCCAGCAGCCCTCCGTTAGGCACTGAAGCTTTCTTT
CDR3 protein: CASSPPLGTEAFF

V gene: TRBV4-1
J gene: TRBJ2-3
D gene: .
clone size: many
CDR3 DNA: TGCGCCAGCAGCCTTACTCGAGATACGCAGTATTTT
CDR3 protein: CASSLTRDTQYF

V gene: TRBV6-1
J gene: TRBJ1-1
D gene: .
clone size: .
CDR3 DNA: TGTGCCAGCAGTGAAGCCCGACAGTCTTTCTTT
CDR3 protein: CASSEARQSFF

V gene: TRBV12-3/TRBV12-4
J gene: TRBJ2-3
D gene: .
clone size: .
CDR3 DNA: TGTGCCAGCAGTCCCGGACCTAGCACAGATGCGCAGTATTTT
CDR3 protein: CASSPGPSTDAQYF

V gene: TRBV20-1
J gene: TRBJ2-1
D gene: .
clone size: few
CDR3 DNA: TGCAGTGCTAGAGAGCGGTACTACAATGAGCAGTTCTTC
CDR3 protein: CSARERYYNEQFF

V gene: TRBV10-3
J gene: TRBJ2-2
D gene: .
clone size: few
CDR3 DNA: TGTGCAGCTGTTTCCAACACCGGGGAGCTGTTTTTT
CDR3 protein: CAAVSNTGELFF

V gene: TRBV7-9
J gene: TRBJ2-1
D gene: TRBD2
clone size: .
CDR3 DNA: TGTGCCAGCAGCTTAGCTAGCGGGGACAATGAGCAGTTCTTC
CDR3 protein: CASSLASGDNEQFF

V gene: TRBV11-2
J gene: TRBJ2-3
D gene: TRBD1
clone size: .
CDR3 DNA: TGTGCCAGCAGCCTAGGGACAGCCACAGATACGCAGTATTTT
CDR3 protein: CASSLGTATDTQYF

V gene: TRBV2
J gene: TRBJ2-5
D gene: .
clone size: few
CDR3 DNA: TGTGTCAGCAGTGAAGCGCTTGGGTATCAAGAGACCCAGTACTTC
CDR3 protein: CVSSEALGYQETQYF

V gene: TRBV4-3
J gene: TRBJ1-6
D gene: .
clone size: .
CDR3 DNA: TGCGCCAGCAGCCAAGACCAGGATTCACCCCTCCACTTT
CDR3 protein: CASSQDQDSPLHF

V gene: TRBV2
J gene: TRBJ2-6
D gene: .
clone size: .
CDR3 DNA: TGTGCCAGCTTTGGGGCTGGGGCCAACGTCCTGACTTTC
CDR3 protein: CASFGAGANVLTF

V gene: TRBV20-1
J gene: TRBJ2-7
D gene: .
clone size: .
CDR3 DNA: TGCAGTGCTAGTTCTGGCTACGAGCAGTACTTC
CDR3 protein: CSASSGYEQYF

V gene: TRBV12-5
J gene: TRBJ2-7
D gene: TRBD1
clone size: .
CDR3 DNA: TGTGCTAGTGGTTTGGTGCCGACAGGGGGCTTTTACGAGCAGTACTTC
CDR3 protein: CASGLVPTGGFYEQYF

V gene: TRBV6-4
J gene: TRBJ2-2
D gene: TRBD1
clone size: .
CDR3 DNA: TGTGCCAGCAGTGACGGACAGGGGGCCGGGGAGCTGTTTTTT
CDR3 protein: CASSDGQGAGELFF

V gene: TRBV28
J gene: TRBJ2-1
D gene: TRBD2
clone size: .
CDR3 DNA: TGTGCCAGCACCTCTAGCGGGGGGGCCAATGGGCAGTTCTTC
CDR3 protein: CASTSSGGANGQFF

V gene: TRBV7-9
J gene: TRBJ1-1
D gene: TRBD1
clone size: .
CDR3 DNA: TGTGCCAGCAGCTTACAGGGGGCAATCACTGAAGCTTTCTTT
CDR3 protein: CASSLQGAITEAFF

V gene: TRBV25-1
J gene: TRBJ1-1
D gene: .
clone size: .
CDR3 DNA: TGTGCCAGCAGTGAATATGACGGTAAGGACGCTGAAGCTTTCTTT
CDR3 protein: CASSEYDGKDAEAFF

V gene: TRBV18
J gene: TRBJ1-2
D gene: .
clone size: .
CDR3 DNA: TGTGCCAGCTCAACGACGGGAGGTCTTGGCTACACCTTC
CDR3 protein: CASSTTGGLGYTF

V gene: TRBV12-3/TRBV12-4
J gene: TRBJ2-7
D gene: .
clone size: once
CDR3 DNA: TGTGCCGGCAGTTGGGGGGGCCACGAGCAGTACTTC
CDR3 protein: CAGSWGGHEQYF

V gene: TRBV7-6
J gene: TRBJ2-5
D gene: .
clone size: few
CDR3 DNA: TGTGCCAGCAGCTTAGAGTATAGCCAAGAGACCCAGTACTTC
CDR3 protein: CASSLEYSQETQYF

V gene: TRBV12-5
J gene: TRBJ2-1
D gene: .
clone size: few
CDR3 DNA: TGTGCTAGTGGTTTGGTAATCTGGCAGGGAGGTGAGCAGTTCTTC
CDR3 protein: CASGLVIWQGGEQFF

V gene: TRBV3-1
J gene: TRBJ1-4
D gene: .
clone size: .
CDR3 DNA: TGTGCCAGCAGCCTAAAGGGGAGGCCTAATGAAAAACTGTTTTTT
CDR3 protein: CASSLKGRPNEKLFF

V gene: TRBV25-1
J gene: TRBJ1-5
D gene: .
clone size: once
CDR3 DNA: TGTGCCAGCAGTTTTTACGGTCAGCCCCAGCATTTT
CDR3 protein: CASSFYGQPQHF

V gene: TRBV7-2
J gene: TRBJ2-2
D gene: .
clone size: .
CDR3 DNA: TGTGCCAGCAGCTCTTCGACAGGTGCCGGGGAGCTGTTTTTT
CDR3 protein: CASSSSTGAGELFF

V gene: TRBV6-5
J gene: TRBJ1-2
D gene: TRBD1
clone size: .
CDR3 DNA: TGTGCCAGCAAGGGACAGGGGTCCCCCGGGAGTGGCTACACCTTC
CDR3 protein: CASKGQGSPGSGYTF

V gene: TRBV9
J gene: TRBJ2-7
D gene: .
clone size: few
CDR3 DNA: TGTGCCAGCAGCGTAGGAACAGCTCTTTGGGACTACGAGCAGTACTTC
CDR3 protein: CASSVGTALWDYEQYF

V gene: TRBV7-2
J gene: TRBJ2-2
D gene: .
clone size: few
CDR3 DNA: TGTGCCAGCAGCCCCCTAAGTAGCGGGAACACCGGGGAGCTGTTTTTT
CDR3 protein: CASSPLSSGNTGELFF

V gene: TRBV6-2/TRBV6-3
J gene: TRBJ1-5
D gene: .
clone size: .
CDR3 DNA: TGTGCCAGCAGTCCGATCGGGGATCAGCCCCAGCATTTT
CDR3 protein: CASSPIGDQPQHF

V gene: TRBV12-3/TRBV12-4
J gene: TRBJ1-5
D gene: .
clone size: few
CDR3 DNA: TGTGCCAGCAGCCGAACGGGGGGGGTAGAGCCCCAGCATTTT
CDR3 protein: CASSRTGGVEPQHF